The source of this TCR beta chain is a study of blood T cell repertoires in COVID-19. The overall study: The United States, Italy and Spain supplied acute and convalescent COVID-19 samples.

Some clones are missing from TCRdb's copy, which holds only in-frame ones; the method was immunoSEQ multiplex PCR. The profile shows some 240,000 clones, 87% of them singletons. The ends were cut back, 5 bases at V and 4 bases at J, with 17 bases in the middle. The CDR3 sequence is 15 residues long. Per the germline V gene, CDR1 is MNHEY and CDR2 is SVGAGI. Sequencing input: peripheral blood. This TCR was recovered from a man between 60 and 70 years old who had recovered from COVID-19. The chain joins TRBV6-5 to TRBJ1-2, with D unclear. The CDR3 spells CASSKSGRGVYGYTF. The CDR3 DNA sequence: TGTGCCAGCAGTAAGTCCGGACGGGGAGTCTATGGCTACACCTTC.